Reported below is one TCR beta chain. Its antigen specificity is not known. Per-base quality was not reported, and no clone a single base away is much larger than it. The germline V gene supplies CDR1 SGHVS and CDR2 FQNEAQ. Its CDR3 holds 17 amino acids, cysteine through phenylalanine. The kept DNA is CDR3 alone, 51 bases in frame from the first base. Trimming accounts for 0 bases at V and 2 bases at J, while the number of junction bases matched to no gene is 5. The sample is drawn from a study of identical twins (dated by TCRdb to between 2015 and 2016). For the wider study: To test whether fetal clonotypes persist, this study deep-sequenced TCR alpha and beta repertoires from monozygotic twins, from unrelated adults of various ages, and from cord blood. Replicate twin experiments were performed at different times using different library preparation protocols to rule out contamination. What the study reported, not specific to this receptor: Abundant cord blood beta clonotypes had fewer insertions, young adult naive repertoires showed a similar but weaker trend, and memory repertoires showed no such trend. In monozygotic twins, out-of-frame TCR alpha sharing was systematically underestimated by recombination models, although the models agreed with sharing between unrelated individuals. Zero-insertion analyses could be partly confounded by invariant T cells such as MAIT and iNKT, although diverse VJ usage argued against such confounding for most clonotypes. Conclusions relied on cross-sectional statistical analysis, since the same donors could not be followed over many years. Compared with coincidental sharing between unrelated individuals, out-of-frame TCR alpha sequences shared between twins showed an excess of sequences with low generation probability. The excess sharing between twins in beta out-of-frame sequences was weaker because fewer shared sequences reduced the signal-to-noise ratio.

Every donor in the study was a healthy Caucasian. Three unrelated non-twin adults were additionally sequenced: a male aged 18 to 30, a male aged 50 to 60 and a female aged 50 to 60. Miltenyi CD45RO+ enrichment and human naive T-cell isolation kits were used to isolate memory (CD45RO+) and naive T cells from PBMC. Library construction relied on 5' RACE. For sequencing, an Illumina HiSeq 2000 was employed. Template switching introduced a universal primer binding site; the final cDNA contained a unique molecular identifier, enabling accurate counting of TCR cDNA molecules. First-strand cDNA for TCR alpha and beta chains was synthesized from specific primers in the conserved constant-segment region. Each cDNA library was double barcoded, with a SMART-Mk sample barcode plus Illumina barcodes, to control for contamination. Two successive PCR steps introduced TruSeq adapter sequences along with Illumina sample barcodes. The TCR alpha and beta cDNA libraries were sequenced on the Illumina HiSeq platform using custom primers. The authors processed their data as follows. Raw reads were processed with MiGEC to extract unique molecular identifiers, and MiXCR was used to determine CDR3 positions. For each individual, recombination models were inferred using an EM algorithm with the repgenHMM and IGoR tools. Shared clonotypes were analyzed with the tcR package in R, and sharing was normalized by the product of cloneset sizes. To study raw recombination free of thymic and clonal selection effects, out-of-frame nonproductive sequences were analyzed. TCRdb's own reprocessing of the public reads used fastp at Q25 and MiXCR and kept productive beta chains. One record per CDR3 amino acid sequence lists the most common genes and DNA. The V and J calls reflect TCRdb's pipeline rather than the authors' work. The sample contains hundreds of thousands of distinct CDR3 sequences, 5.5% to 6.5% of them found a single time. Under 2% of the sample is taken by the ten largest.

Material for sequencing was naive T cells sorted from blood. Reading the label with the study, this specimen's cell subset or site is: cells isolated with a human naive T-cell isolation kit. The source of this sequence is a man aged 18 to 29 in good health. The V and J segments used are TRBV7-8 and TRBJ2-7, and 12 bases in between align with TRBD2. The nucleotide sequence reads as follows: TGTGCCAGCAGCTTAGCTAGGACTAGCGGGATTCCCTACGAGCAGTACTTC. Its translation is CASSLARTSGIPYEQYF.